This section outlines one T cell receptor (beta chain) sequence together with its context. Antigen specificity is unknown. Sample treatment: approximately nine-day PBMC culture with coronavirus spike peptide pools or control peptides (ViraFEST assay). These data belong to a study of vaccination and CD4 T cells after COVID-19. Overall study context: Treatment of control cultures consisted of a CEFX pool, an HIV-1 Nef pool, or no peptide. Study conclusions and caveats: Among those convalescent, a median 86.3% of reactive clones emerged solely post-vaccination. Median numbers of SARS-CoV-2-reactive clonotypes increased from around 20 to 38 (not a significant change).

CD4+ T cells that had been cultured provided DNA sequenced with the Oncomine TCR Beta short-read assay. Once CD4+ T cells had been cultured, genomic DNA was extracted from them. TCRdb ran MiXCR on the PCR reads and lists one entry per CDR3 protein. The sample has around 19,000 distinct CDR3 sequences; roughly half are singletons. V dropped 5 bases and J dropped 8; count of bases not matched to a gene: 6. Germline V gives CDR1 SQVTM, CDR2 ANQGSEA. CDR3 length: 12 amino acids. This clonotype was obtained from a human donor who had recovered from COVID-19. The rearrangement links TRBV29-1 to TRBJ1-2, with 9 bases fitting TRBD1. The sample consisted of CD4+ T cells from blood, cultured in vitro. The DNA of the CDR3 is TGCAGCGTTTCCCGGGACAGGGACGGCTACACCTTC. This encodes CSVSRDRDGYTF.